The 11 T cell receptor beta chains below were found in one sample sequenced in a study of cytomegalovirus exposure and HLA in healthy donors. Primers included in the PCR were 60 Vbeta and 13 Jbeta primers. Libraries were prepared by immunoSEQ multiplex PCR; TCRdb keeps only in-frame clonotypes and omits some of them. The table has roughly 150,000 clones, roughly four fifths seen once. Sample: PBMCs. These receptors came from a man aged 25-45 years in good health and CMV-seropositive.

The V and J genes are TRBV28 and TRBJ1-1, with TRBD1 as a possible D gene (6 bases). V was trimmed by 6 bases and J by 2 bases, leaving 25 bases between them. CDR3 length: 18 amino acids. Germline V lookup: CDR1 MDHEN, CDR2 SYDVKM. CDR3 region: CASRISTQNIQGNTEAFF. The CDR3 DNA reads TGTGCCAGCAGGATATCAACTCAGAACATACAGGGAAACACTGAAGCTTTCTTT.

The chain recombines TRBV19 with TRBJ2-6; 7 bases match TRBD1. CDR1 LNHDA and CDR2 SQIVND come from the germline V gene (reference sequence). V lost 4 bases to trimming and J lost 0 bases; unmatched junction nucleotides: 9. CDR3 length: 18 residues. The CDR3, as DNA: TGTGCCAGTAGTACCCGACAGGGATCCATCTCTGGGGCCAACGTCCTGACTTTC. The encoded protein is CASSTRQGSISGANVLTF.

The genes are TRBV28 and TRBJ1-2, with 8 nucleotides matching TRBD1. V trimming: 4 bases; J trimming: 1 base; junction bases outside the gene matches: 8. Germline CDR1 MDHEN, CDR2 SYDVKM. The CDR3 is 16 amino acids. Written as DNA, the CDR3 is TGTGCCAGCAGTTCCCCAGGACAGGGAAATAACTATGGCTACACCTTC. Residues: CASSSPGQGNNYGYTF.

The chain combines TRBV5-1 with TRBJ2-7; 7 bases are shared with TRBD1. V lost 4 bases to trimming and J lost 1 base; unmatched junction nucleotides: 5. This CDR3 has 14 amino acids. The germline gives CDR1 SGHRS, CDR2 YFSETQ. CDR3 nucleotides: TGCGCCAGCAGCCCCGGGACAGTGTCCTACGAGCAGTACTTC. Translating gives CASSPGTVSYEQYF.

This clone was seen just once. The chain recombines TRBV6-6 with TRBJ2-5; tentative D call: TRBD2 (5 bases). Looked up from germline, CDR1 is MNHNY and CDR2 is SVGAGI (reference sequence). The CDR3 is 11 residues long. Trimming stripped 3 bases from V and 7 bases from J, with 6 bases between. Here the CDR3 reads CASSYEGTQYF. In DNA, the CDR3 is TGTGCCAGCAGTTATGAGGGGACCCAGTACTTC.

The rearrangement links TRBV5-1 to TRBJ2-1; 12 bases line up with TRBD2. There are 15 residues in the CDR3. From germline, CDR1 is SGHRS and CDR2 YFSETQ. V lost 7 bases to trimming and J lost 10 bases; unmatched junction nucleotides: 12. The CDR3 region is CASLGLAGAPGEQFF. CDR3 DNA sequence: TGCGCCAGCCTGGGACTAGCGGGCGCTCCCGGGGAGCAGTTCTTC.

The count of this clone is one. The gene calls are TRBV19 and TRBJ2-2; TRBD2 is a possible D gene (6 bases). V was cut by 3 bases and J by 7 bases, with 9 bases left in between. The CDR3 contains 13 residues. The germline V gene has CDR1 LNHDA and CDR2 SQIVND (reference sequence). CDR3 DNA sequence: TGTGCCAGTAGTATCTGGGAGGTCGGGGAGCTGTTTTTT. Residues: CASSIWEVGELFF.

The chain uses TRBV5-5 and TRBJ2-7; TRBD1 agrees at 9 bases. Looked up from germline, CDR1 is SGHKS and CDR2 is YYEKEE (reference sequence). The V gene end was trimmed by 4 bases and the J gene end by 9 bases; junction bases not matched to a gene: 8. This CDR3 contains 13 residues. Here the CDR3 reads CASSRTGGFVQYF. CDR3 bases: TGTGCCAGCAGCAGAACAGGGGGCTTCGTGCAGTACTTC.

The chain links TRBV15 to TRBJ2-2, with a tentative D call TRBD2 (6 bases). Trimming cost V 0 bases and J 5 bases, with 16 bases left between them. Looked up from germline, CDR1 is LNHNV and CDR2 is YYDKDF (reference sequence). The length of the CDR3 is 17 residues. The CDR3 loop is CATSRDKAGRGTGELFF. CDR3 coding DNA: TGTGCCACCAGCAGAGACAAAGCGGGCCGGGGGACCGGGGAGCTGTTTTTT.

The rearrangement joins TRBV9 to TRBJ1-5; 7 bases match TRBD1. The germline gives CDR1 SGDLS, CDR2 YYNGEE. CDR3 length: 15 residues. With V trimmed by 4 bases and J by 4 bases, 8 bases remained unmatched. DNA of the CDR3: TGTGCCAGCAGCCGGGTCGGGACAGTTAATCAGCCCCAGCATTTT. It translates to CASSRVGTVNQPQHF. Complete variable domain (other parts from reference TRBV9 and TRBJ1-5): DSGVTQTPKHLITATGQRVTLRCSPRSGDLSVYWYQQSLDQGLQFLIQYYNGEERAKGNILERFSAQQFPDLHSELNLSSLELGDSALYFCASSRVGTVNQPQHFGDGTRLSIL.

This chain joins TRBV27 and TRBJ2-5; 11 bases match TRBD2. The J call may be mistaken, given a closer DNA end match to TRBJ2-7. Germline V gene data show CDR1 as MNHEY and CDR2 as SMNVEV (reference sequence). This CDR3 region has 16 residues. The DNA for the CDR3 is TGTGCCAGCAGTTCTCATCACCGGACTAGCGGGTACGAGCAGTACTTC. It encodes CASSSHHRTSGYEQYF.